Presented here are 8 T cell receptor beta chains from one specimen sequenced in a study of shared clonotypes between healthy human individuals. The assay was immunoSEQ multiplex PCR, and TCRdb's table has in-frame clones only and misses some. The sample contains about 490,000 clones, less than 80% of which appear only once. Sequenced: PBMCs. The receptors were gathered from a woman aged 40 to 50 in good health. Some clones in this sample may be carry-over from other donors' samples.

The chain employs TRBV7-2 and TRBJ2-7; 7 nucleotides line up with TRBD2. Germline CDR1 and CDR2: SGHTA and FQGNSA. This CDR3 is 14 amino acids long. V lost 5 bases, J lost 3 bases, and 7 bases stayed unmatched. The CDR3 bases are TGTGCCAGCAGCGATACTAGCGCCGACTACGAGCAGTACTTC. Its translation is CASSDTSADYEQYF.

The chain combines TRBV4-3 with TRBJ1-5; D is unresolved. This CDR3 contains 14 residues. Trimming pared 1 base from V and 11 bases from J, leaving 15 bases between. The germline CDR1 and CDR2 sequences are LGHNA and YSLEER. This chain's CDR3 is CASSQGLGSAAQHF. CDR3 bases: TGCGCCAGCAGCCAAGGTCTCGGGTCCGCAGCCCAGCATTTT.

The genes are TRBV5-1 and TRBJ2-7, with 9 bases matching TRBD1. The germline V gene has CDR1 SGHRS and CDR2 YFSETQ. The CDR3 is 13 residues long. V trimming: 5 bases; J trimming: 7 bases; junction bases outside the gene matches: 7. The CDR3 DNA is TGCGCCAGCAGTCGTACAGGGGGCCGGGAGCAGTACTTC. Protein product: CASSRTGGREQYF.

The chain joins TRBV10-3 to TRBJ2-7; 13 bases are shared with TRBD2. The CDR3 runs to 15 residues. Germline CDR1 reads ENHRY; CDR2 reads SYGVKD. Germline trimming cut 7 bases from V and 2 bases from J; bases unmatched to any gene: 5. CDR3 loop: CAIMGTSGKPYEQYF. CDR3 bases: TGTGCCATCATGGGGACTAGCGGGAAGCCCTACGAGCAGTACTTC.

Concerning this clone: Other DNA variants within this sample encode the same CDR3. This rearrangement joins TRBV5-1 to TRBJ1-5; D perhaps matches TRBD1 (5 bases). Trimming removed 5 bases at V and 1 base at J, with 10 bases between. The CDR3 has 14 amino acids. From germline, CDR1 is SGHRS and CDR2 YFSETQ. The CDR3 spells CASSRDGSNQPQHF. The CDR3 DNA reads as TGCGCCAGCAGTCGGGACGGGAGCAATCAGCCCCAGCATTTT.

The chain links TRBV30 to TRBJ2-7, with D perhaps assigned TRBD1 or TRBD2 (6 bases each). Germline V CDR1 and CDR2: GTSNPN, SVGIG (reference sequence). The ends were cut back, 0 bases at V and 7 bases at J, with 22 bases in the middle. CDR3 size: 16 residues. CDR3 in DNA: TGTGCCTGGAGTGTAAGCAACCCCAAGAGGGGGGATGAGCAGTACTTC. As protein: CAWSVSNPKRGDEQYF.

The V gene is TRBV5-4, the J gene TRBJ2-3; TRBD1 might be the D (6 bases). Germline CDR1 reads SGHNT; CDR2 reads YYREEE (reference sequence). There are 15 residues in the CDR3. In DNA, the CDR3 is TGTGCAATACCGGGACAAGGCTCGAATGCAGATACGCAGTATTTT. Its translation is CAIPGQGSNADTQYF.

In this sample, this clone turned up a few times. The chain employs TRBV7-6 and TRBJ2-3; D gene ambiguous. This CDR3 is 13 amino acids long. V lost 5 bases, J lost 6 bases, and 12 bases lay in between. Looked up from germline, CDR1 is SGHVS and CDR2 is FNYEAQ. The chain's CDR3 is CASSPFPSDTQYF. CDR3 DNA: TGTGCCAGCAGCCCATTCCCATCCGATACGCAGTATTTT.